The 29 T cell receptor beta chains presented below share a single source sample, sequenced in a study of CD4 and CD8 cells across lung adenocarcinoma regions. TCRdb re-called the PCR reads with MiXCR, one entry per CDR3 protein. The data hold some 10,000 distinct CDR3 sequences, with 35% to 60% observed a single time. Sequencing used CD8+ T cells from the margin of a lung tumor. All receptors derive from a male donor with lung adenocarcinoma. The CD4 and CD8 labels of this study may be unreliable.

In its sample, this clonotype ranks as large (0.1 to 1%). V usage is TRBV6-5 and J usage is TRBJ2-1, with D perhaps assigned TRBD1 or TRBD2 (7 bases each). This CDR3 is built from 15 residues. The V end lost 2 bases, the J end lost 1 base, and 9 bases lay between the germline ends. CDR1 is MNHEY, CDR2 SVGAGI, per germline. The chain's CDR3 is CASSYQGGSYNEQFF. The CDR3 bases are TGTGCCAGCAGTTACCAGGGGGGGTCCTACAATGAGCAGTTCTTC.

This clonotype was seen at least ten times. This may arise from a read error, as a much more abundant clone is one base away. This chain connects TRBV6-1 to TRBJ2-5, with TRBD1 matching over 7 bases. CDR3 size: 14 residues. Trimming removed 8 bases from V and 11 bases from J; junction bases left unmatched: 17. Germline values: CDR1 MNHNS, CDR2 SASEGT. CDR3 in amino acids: CASRGTASYNEQYF. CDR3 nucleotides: TGTGCCAGCCGAGGGACAGCCTCCTACAATGAGCAGTACTTC.

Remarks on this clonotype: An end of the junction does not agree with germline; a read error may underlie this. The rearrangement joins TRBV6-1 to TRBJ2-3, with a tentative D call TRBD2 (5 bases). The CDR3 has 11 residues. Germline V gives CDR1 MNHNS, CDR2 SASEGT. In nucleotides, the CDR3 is TGTGCCAGCACCGGGATAGAGACGCAGTATTTC. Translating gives CASTGIETQYF.

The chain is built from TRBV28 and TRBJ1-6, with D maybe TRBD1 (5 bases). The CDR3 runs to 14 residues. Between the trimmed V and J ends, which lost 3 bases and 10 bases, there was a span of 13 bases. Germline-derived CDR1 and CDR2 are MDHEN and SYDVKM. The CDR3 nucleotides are TGTGCCAGCAGTTTGAGGCAGGGCAGCTCACCCCTCCACTTT. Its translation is CASSLRQGSSPLHF.

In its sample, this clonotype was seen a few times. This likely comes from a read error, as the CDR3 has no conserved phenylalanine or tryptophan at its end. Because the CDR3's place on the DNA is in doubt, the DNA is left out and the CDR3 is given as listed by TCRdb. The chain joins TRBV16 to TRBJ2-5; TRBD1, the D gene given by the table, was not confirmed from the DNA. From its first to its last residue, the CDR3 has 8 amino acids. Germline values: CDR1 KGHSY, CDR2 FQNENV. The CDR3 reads CSDRVSPS.

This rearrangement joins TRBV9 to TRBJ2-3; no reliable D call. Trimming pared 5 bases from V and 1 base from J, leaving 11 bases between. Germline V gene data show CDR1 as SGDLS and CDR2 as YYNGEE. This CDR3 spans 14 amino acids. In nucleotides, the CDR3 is TGTGCCAGCAGTGCCCAGGTACGCACAGATACGCAGTATTTT. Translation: CASSAQVRTDTQYF.

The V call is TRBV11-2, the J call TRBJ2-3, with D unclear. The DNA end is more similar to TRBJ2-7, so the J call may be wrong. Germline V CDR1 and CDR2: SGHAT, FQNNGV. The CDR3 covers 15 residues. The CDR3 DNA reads TGTGCCAGCAGCTTAGAAGGGCCGAGCTACAGTGAGCAGTACTTC. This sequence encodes CASSLEGPSYSEQYF.

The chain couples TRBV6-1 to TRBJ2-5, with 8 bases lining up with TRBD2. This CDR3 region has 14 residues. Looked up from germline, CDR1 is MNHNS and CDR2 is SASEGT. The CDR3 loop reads CAGSGGRNQETQYF. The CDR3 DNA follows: TGTGCGGGGAGCGGGGGCCGTAACCAAGAGACCCAGTACTTC.

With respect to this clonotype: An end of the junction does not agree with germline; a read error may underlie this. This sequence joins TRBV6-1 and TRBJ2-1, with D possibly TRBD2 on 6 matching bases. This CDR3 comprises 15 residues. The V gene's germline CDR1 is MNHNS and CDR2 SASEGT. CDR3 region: CASSEWSGRRNTQFF. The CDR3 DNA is TGTGCCAGCAGTGAATGGAGCGGGCGCAGAAATACGCAGTTTTTT.

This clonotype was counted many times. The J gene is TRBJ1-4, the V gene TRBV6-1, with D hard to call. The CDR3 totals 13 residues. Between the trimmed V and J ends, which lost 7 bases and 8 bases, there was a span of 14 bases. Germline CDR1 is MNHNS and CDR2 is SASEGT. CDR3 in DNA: TGTGCCAGCAATAAATGGAACGGGGAAAAACTGTTTTTT. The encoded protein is CASNKWNGEKLFF.

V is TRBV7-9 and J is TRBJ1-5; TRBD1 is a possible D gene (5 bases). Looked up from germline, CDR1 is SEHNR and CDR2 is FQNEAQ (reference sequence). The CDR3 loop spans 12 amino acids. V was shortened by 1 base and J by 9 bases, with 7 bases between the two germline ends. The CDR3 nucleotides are TGTGCCAGCAGCTTAGACGGGGGGCCCCAGCATTTT. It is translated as CASSLDGGPQHF.

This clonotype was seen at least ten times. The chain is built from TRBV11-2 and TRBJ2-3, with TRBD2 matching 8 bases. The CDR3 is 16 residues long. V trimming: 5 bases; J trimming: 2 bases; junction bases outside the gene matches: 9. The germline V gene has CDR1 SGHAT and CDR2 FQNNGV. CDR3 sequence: CASSDRRLAITDTQYF. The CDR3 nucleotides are TGTGCCAGCAGCGATAGACGACTAGCGATCACAGATACGCAGTATTTT. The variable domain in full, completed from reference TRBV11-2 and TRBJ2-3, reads EAGVAQSPRYKIIEKRQSVAFWCNPISGHATLYWYQQILGQGPKLLIQFQNNGVVDDSQLPKDRFSAERLKGVDSTLKIQPAKLEDSAVYLCASSDRRLAITDTQYFGPGTRLTVL.

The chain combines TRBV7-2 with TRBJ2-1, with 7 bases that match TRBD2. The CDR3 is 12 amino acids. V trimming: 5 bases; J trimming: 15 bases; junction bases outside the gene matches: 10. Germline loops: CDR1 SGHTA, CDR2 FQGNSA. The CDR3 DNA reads TGTGCCAGCAGCCCCCTTGGGGGAGGGCCGTTCTTC. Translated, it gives CASSPLGGGPFF.

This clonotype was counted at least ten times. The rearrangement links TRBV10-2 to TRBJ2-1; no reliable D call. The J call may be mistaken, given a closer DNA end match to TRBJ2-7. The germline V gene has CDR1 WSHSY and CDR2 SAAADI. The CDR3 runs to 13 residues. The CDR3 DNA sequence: TGCGCCAGCAGTGAGTCGATGGTCGGAGTGCAGTACTTC. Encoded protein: CASSESMVGVQYF.

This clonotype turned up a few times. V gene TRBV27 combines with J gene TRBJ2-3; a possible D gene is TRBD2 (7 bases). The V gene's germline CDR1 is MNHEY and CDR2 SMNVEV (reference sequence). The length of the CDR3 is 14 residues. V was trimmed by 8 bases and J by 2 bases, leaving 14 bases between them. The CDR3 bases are TGTGCCAGCGGGGGCGGGGGACTCACAGATACGCAGTATTTT. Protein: CASGGGGLTDTQYF.

CDR3 region: CAGMRANDTQYF. The DNA of the CDR3 is TGCGCGGGCATGAGAGCAAATGACACGCAGTATTTT. The gene calls are TRBV10-1 and TRBJ2-3; no definite D call. CDR3 size: 12 residues. The germline CDR1 and CDR2 sequences are WNHNN and SYGVQD (reference sequence).

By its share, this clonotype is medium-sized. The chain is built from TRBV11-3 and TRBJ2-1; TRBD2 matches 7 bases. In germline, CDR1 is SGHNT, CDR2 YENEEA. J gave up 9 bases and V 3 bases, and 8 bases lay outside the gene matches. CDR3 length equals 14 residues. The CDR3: CASSFGLVAPEQFF. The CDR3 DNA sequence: TGTGCCAGCAGCTTCGGACTAGTGGCACCTGAGCAGTTCTTC.

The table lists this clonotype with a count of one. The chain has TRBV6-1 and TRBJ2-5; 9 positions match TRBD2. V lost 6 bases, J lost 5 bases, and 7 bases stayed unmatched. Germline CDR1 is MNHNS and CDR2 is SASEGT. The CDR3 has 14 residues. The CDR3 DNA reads TGTGCCAGCAGGACAGCGGGAGGACGGGAGACCCAGTACTTC. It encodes CASRTAGGRETQYF.

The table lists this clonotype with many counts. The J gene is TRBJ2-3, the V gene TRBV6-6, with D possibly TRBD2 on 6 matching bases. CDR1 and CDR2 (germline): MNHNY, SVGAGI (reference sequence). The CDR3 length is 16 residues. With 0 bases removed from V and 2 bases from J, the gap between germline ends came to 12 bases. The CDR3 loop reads CASSYSNSGPTDTQYF. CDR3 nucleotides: TGTGCCAGCAGTTACTCGAATAGCGGCCCCACAGATACGCAGTATTTT.

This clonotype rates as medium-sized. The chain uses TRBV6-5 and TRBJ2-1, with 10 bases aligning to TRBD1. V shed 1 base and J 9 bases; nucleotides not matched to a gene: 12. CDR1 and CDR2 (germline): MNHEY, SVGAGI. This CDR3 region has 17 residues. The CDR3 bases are TGTGCCAGCAGTTACTTAAAGACAGGGGGCTCGAGCAGTGAGCAGTTCTTC. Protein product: CASSYLKTGGSSSEQFF.

The DNA for the CDR3 is TGTGCCAGCAAGTTTAGCAGGGGGGGAGATACGCAGTATTTT. Residues: CASKFSRGGDTQYF. The V call is TRBV6-5, the J call TRBJ2-3; the D gene could be TRBD1 or TRBD2 (7 bases each). Trimming shortened V by 7 bases and J by 5 bases, and 16 bases separated the two germline ends. CDR3 length equals 14 residues. Per the germline V gene, CDR1 is MNHEY and CDR2 is SVGAGI.

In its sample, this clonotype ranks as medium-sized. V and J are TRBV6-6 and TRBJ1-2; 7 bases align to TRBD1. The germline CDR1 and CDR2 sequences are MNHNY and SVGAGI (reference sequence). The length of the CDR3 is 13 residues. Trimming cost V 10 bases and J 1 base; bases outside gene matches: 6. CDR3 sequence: CATSGQYNYGYTF. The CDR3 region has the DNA TGTGCCACTTCGGGACAGTATAACTATGGCTACACCTTC.

The CDR3 bases are TGTGCCAGCAGCCCTCAGGGGACCTACGAGCAGTACTTC. This codes for CASSPQGTYEQYF. The chain joins TRBV6-1 to TRBJ2-1; the D gene is possibly TRBD1 (6 bases). The J call may not be correct, given that the DNA end is closer to TRBJ2-7. CDR1 and CDR2 (germline): MNHNS, SASEGT. The CDR3 runs 13 residues.

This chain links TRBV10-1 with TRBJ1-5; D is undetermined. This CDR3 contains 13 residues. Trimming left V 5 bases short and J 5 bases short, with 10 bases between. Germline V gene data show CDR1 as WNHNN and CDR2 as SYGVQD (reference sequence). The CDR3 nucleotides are TGCGCCAGCAGTTCTCAGGCAGATCAGCCCCAGCATTTT. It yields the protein CASSSQADQPQHF.

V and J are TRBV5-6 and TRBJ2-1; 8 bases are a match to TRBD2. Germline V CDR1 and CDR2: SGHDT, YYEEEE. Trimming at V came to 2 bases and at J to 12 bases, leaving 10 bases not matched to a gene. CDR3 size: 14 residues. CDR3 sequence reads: CASSLAGDSPGQFF. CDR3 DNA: TGTGCCAGCAGCTTAGCGGGAGATAGTCCCGGGCAGTTCTTC.

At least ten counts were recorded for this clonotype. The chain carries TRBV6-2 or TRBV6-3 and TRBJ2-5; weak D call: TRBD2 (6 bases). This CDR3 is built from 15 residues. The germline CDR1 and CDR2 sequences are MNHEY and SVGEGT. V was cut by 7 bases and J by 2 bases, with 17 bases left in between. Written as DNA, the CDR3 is TGTGCCAGCACCTACGGGGGACTCCTACAAGAGACCCAGTACTTC. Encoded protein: CASTYGGLLQETQYF.

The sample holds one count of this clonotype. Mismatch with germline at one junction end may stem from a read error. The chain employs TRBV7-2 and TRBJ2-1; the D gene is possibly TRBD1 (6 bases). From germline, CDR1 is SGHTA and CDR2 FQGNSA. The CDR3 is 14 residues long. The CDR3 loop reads CASVRTGNTDEQFF. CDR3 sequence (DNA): TGTGCCAGCGTACGTACAGGGAACACGGATGAGCAGTTTTTC. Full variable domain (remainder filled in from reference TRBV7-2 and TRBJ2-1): GAGVSQSPSNKVTEKGKDVELRCDPISGHTALYWYRQSLGQGLEFLIYFQGNSAPDKSGLPSDRFSAERTGGSVSTLTIQRTQQEDSAVYLCASVRTGNTDEQFFGPGTRLTVL.

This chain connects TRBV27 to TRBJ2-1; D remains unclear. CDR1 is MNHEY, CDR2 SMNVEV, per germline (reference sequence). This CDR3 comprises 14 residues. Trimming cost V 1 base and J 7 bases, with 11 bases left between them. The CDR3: CASSLFGRRNEQFF. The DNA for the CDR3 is TGTGCCAGCAGTTTATTCGGGCGAAGGAATGAGCAGTTCTTC.

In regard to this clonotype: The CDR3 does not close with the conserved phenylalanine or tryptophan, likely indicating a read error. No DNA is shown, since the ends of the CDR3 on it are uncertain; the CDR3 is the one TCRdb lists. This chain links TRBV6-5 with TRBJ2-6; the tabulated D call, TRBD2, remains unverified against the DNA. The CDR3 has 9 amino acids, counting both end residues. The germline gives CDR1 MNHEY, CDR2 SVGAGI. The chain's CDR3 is CASSSWTSG.